The 19 T cell receptor beta chains below were found in one sample sequenced in a study of PD-L1 blockade in urothelial cancer. Clones were read by immunoSEQ multiplex PCR, and TCRdb kept only the in-frame ones, dropping some. The sample has roughly 63,000 clones; about four fifths are singletons. The time point: pretreatment peripheral blood. The material was PBMCs, obtained around atezolizumab (anti-PD-L1) treatment. These receptors all stem from a man aged 65-85 years with urothelial cancer.

The count of this clone is one. The rearrangement links TRBV19 to TRBJ2-7; no clear D gene. Looked up from germline, CDR1 is LNHDA and CDR2 is SQIVND (reference sequence). The CDR3 consists of 14 residues. Trimming removed 0 bases from V and 3 bases from J, with 9 bases in between. CDR3 amino acids: CASSIDARNYEQYF. The CDR3 nucleotides are TGTGCCAGTAGTATAGACGCCAGGAACTACGAGCAGTACTTC.

The J gene is TRBJ2-1, the V gene TRBV11-2, with D perhaps matching TRBD1 (5 bases). The CDR3 has 15 residues. Germline V gene sequence: CDR1 SGHAT, CDR2 FQNNGV. V dropped 7 bases and J dropped 1 base, with 14 bases sitting between them. In DNA, the CDR3 is TGTGCCAGCACCCCCCTGGCAGGGTCCTACAATGAGCAGTTCTTC. It translates to CASTPLAGSYNEQFF. Filled out from reference TRBV11-2 and TRBJ2-1, the complete variable domain reads EAGVAQSPRYKIIEKRQSVAFWCNPISGHATLYWYQQILGQGPKLLIQFQNNGVVDDSQLPKDRFSAERLKGVDSTLKIQPAKLEDSAVYLCASTPLAGSYNEQFFGPGTRLTVL.

The chain has TRBV18 and TRBJ2-1; D is possibly TRBD2 (6 bases). The V and J ends lost 2 bases and 1 base respectively, with 15 bases between them. Germline CDR1 is KGHSH and CDR2 is LQKENI. The CDR3 totals 17 residues. In nucleotides, the CDR3 is TGTGCCAGCTCACCAGGGACTGGAGGTGGATCCTACAATGAGCAGTTCTTC. Protein sequence: CASSPGTGGGSYNEQFF.

The V and J genes are TRBV5-4 and TRBJ2-1; 14 positions agree with TRBD2. The germline CDR1 and CDR2 sequences are SGHNT and YYREEE (reference sequence). The CDR3 extends over 15 amino acids. Trimming removed 3 bases from V and 7 bases from J; junction bases left unmatched: 3. The chain's CDR3 is CASSWGLAGVNEQFF. CDR3 coding DNA: TGTGCCAGCAGCTGGGGACTAGCGGGAGTAAATGAGCAGTTCTTC.

The chain's CDR3 is CASSLGQGGSYNEQFF. The CDR3 region has the DNA TGTGCCAGCAGCTTGGGACAGGGGGGTTCCTACAATGAGCAGTTCTTC. The chain joins TRBV5-4 to TRBJ2-1; 9 bases are a match to TRBD1. V was pared by 0 bases and J by 1 base, with 2 bases of the junction left unmatched. Looked up from germline, CDR1 is SGHNT and CDR2 is YYREEE (reference sequence). This CDR3 comprises 16 residues.

The J gene is TRBJ1-2, the V gene TRBV10-1; perhaps TRBD1 as D (6 bases). Trimming shortened V by 3 bases and J by 8 bases, and 13 bases separated the two germline ends. Germline V CDR1 and CDR2: WNHNN, SYGVQD (reference sequence). The CDR3 totals 13 residues. The CDR3 region is CASSDYREGGYTF. CDR3 in DNA: TGCGCCAGCAGTGACTACAGGGAAGGAGGCTACACCTTC.

The chain recombines TRBV7-2 with TRBJ2-2; 8 nucleotides match TRBD1. Germline CDR1 SGHTA, CDR2 FQGNSA. With 4 bases clipped from V and 5 bases from J, the junction kept 6 bases outside the gene matches. This CDR3 spans 15 amino acids. The CDR3 nucleotides are TGTGCCAGCAGCTCCCGGACAGGGTGGACCGGGGAGCTGTTTTTT. Translating gives CASSSRTGWTGELFF.

V is TRBV11-3 and J is TRBJ2-1, with D possibly TRBD1 on 6 matching bases. The V gene's germline CDR1 is SGHNT and CDR2 YENEEA. This CDR3 has 15 amino acids. The ends were cut back, 1 base at V and 8 bases at J, with 15 bases in the middle. This CDR3 is CASSLVGAGIDEQFF. The CDR3 coding sequence is TGTGCCAGCAGCTTAGTGGGGGCAGGGATCGATGAGCAGTTCTTC.

CDR3 residues: CATRGGSGYTF. The CDR3 DNA reads TGTGCCACCAGGGGAGGTAGTGGCTACACCTTC. This chain uses TRBV6-5 with TRBJ1-2; D might be TRBD1 (6 bases). The CDR3 totals 11 residues. V gave up 10 bases and J gave up 7 bases, with 13 bases separating them. Germline CDR1 reads MNHEY; CDR2 reads SVGAGI.

The genes are TRBV6-1 and TRBJ2-7; possible D gene TRBD1, 5 bases. Germline V gene sequence: CDR1 MNHNS, CDR2 SASEGT. Trimming removed 8 bases from V and 7 bases from J, with 9 bases in between. The CDR3 spans 10 residues. CDR3 DNA sequence: TGTGCCAGCCTCCAGGGTGAGCAGTACTTC. Translation gives CASLQGEQYF.

CDR3 loop: CASSLGQNGDTQYF. CDR3 nucleotides: TGCGCCAGCAGCTTGGGACAAAACGGAGATACGCAGTATTTT. The chain carries TRBV5-1 and TRBJ2-3, with no clear D. Trimming shortened V by 0 bases and J by 5 bases, and 10 bases separated the two germline ends. The CDR3 sequence is 14 residues long. Germline V gives CDR1 SGHRS, CDR2 YFSETQ.

This sequence joins TRBV11-2 and TRBJ2-3; 10 positions agree with TRBD2. J lost 3 bases, V lost 2 bases, and 8 bases had no gene match. CDR1 and CDR2 (germline): SGHAT, FQNNGV. CDR3 length equals 17 residues. CDR3 bases: TGTGCCAGCAGCTTAAATCGAGCGGGAGGGGTAACAGATACGCAGTATTTT. Amino acid sequence: CASSLNRAGGVTDTQYF.

The V and J genes are TRBV18 and TRBJ1-2, with TRBD1 matching 7 bases. Germline V CDR1 and CDR2: KGHSH, LQKENI. The CDR3 has 15 residues. V was clipped by 6 bases and J by 4 bases; unmatched bases: 11. The CDR3 nucleotides are TGTGCCAGCTCCCCAGGGACAGAGAGGAGCTATGGCTACACCTTC. Amino acids: CASSPGTERSYGYTF.

V usage is TRBV2 and J usage is TRBJ2-2; TRBD1 agrees at 12 bases. The germline V gene encodes CDR1 SNHLY and CDR2 FYNNEI. The CDR3 runs 15 residues. Trimming cost V 6 bases and J 4 bases; bases outside gene matches: 3. CDR3 protein: CASREGQGATGELFF. CDR3 sequence (DNA): TGTGCCAGCAGGGAGGGACAGGGGGCCACCGGGGAGCTGTTTTTT.

This rearrangement joins TRBV30 to TRBJ2-7, with D perhaps matching TRBD1 (6 bases). CDR3 length: 13 amino acids. The germline gives CDR1 GTSNPN, CDR2 SVGIG (reference sequence). Trimming left V 2 bases short and J 6 bases short, with 14 bases between. For the CDR3, the DNA is TGTGCCTGGAGTAAGGGGGAAAGTCTCGAGCAGTACTTC. Protein sequence: CAWSKGESLEQYF.

V usage is TRBV20-1 and J usage is TRBJ1-1; TRBD1 might be the D (5 bases). Germline values: CDR1 DFQATT, CDR2 SNEGSKA (reference sequence). Trimming removed 7 bases at V and 7 bases at J, with 13 bases between. This CDR3 contains 11 residues. CDR3 sequence (DNA): TGCAGTGTACAGCAGGGAAGTGAAGCTTTCTTT. As protein: CSVQQGSEAFF.

This rearrangement joins TRBV6-1 to TRBJ2-3, with 8 bases lining up with TRBD2. V dropped 6 bases and J dropped 5; count of bases not matched to a gene: 10. The CDR3 sequence is 15 residues long. Germline V gene sequence: CDR1 MNHNS, CDR2 SASEGT. The CDR3 bases are TGTGCCAGCAGGGACACTAGCGGCGCGCGAGATACGCAGTATTTT. It translates to CASRDTSGARDTQYF.

The chain is built from TRBV9 and TRBJ2-3, with TRBD2 matching over 7 bases. The CDR3 spans 16 residues. The V segment lost 0 bases and the J segment 4 bases; nucleotides outside the gene matches: 8. Germline lookup yields CDR1 SGDLS and CDR2 YYNGEE. The CDR3 DNA reads as TGTGCCAGCAGCGTAGGAACGGGAGGTGTGGCAGATACGCAGTATTTT. It yields the protein CASSVGTGGVADTQYF.

V and J are TRBV6-5 and TRBJ2-7; D uncertain. Germline CDR1 MNHEY, CDR2 SVGAGI. The CDR3 has 14 amino acids. The ends were cut back, 2 bases at V and 0 bases at J, with 8 bases in the middle. The CDR3 DNA is TGTGCCAGCAGTTACGTGGCCAACTCCTACGAGCAGTACTTC. It specifies CASSYVANSYEQYF.